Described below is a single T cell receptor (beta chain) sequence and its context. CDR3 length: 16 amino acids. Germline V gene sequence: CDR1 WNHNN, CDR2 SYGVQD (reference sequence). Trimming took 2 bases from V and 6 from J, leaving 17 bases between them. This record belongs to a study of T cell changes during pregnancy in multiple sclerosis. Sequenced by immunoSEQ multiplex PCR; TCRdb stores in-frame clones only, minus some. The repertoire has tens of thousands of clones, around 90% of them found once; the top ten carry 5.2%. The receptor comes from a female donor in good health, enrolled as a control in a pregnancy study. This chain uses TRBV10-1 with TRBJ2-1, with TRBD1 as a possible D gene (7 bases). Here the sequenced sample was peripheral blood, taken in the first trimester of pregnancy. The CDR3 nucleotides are TGCGCCAGCAGTGAGGGAGGGGGCGGTTACGCCAATGAGCAGTTCTTC. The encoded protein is CASSEGGGGYANEQFF.